This T cell receptor beta chain appears in the sequencing data of a study of PD-1 blockade in classical Hodgkin lymphoma. At the level of the study: Patients were infused with nivolumab 3 mg/kg every 2 weeks. Overall study results and limits: Repertoires differed for reasons still undefined, possibly disease activity or prior therapy. Unlike CD8+ TCR diversity, which did not rise significantly by C4D1, CD4+ TCR diversity did.

A word on this clone: What it recognizes is unknown.

Clones were sequenced by immunoSEQ multiplex PCR, and TCRdb holds only the in-frame ones, with some missing. The repertoire holds 30,000 to 40,000 clones, with over 65% as singletons. CDR3 length equals 14 residues. Germline assignment: CDR1 SEHNR and CDR2 FQNEAQ (reference sequence). With 2 bases removed from V and 8 bases from J, the gap between germline ends came to 15 bases. Every one of the patients relapsed after autologous stem cell transplantation (brentuximab vedotin exposure was variable). Patients had relapsed/refractory classical Hodgkin lymphoma with complete response, partial response or progressive disease as best response.

This TCR came from a human donor with classical Hodgkin lymphoma. This chain connects TRBV7-9 to TRBJ1-2; D may be TRBD1 (5 bases). The sample consisted of peripheral blood mononuclear cells (PBMCs), taken before the second cycle of nivolumab. CDR3: CASSLNAGARGYTF. The CDR3 region has the DNA TGTGCCAGCAGCTTAAACGCCGGGGCTAGAGGCTACACCTTC.